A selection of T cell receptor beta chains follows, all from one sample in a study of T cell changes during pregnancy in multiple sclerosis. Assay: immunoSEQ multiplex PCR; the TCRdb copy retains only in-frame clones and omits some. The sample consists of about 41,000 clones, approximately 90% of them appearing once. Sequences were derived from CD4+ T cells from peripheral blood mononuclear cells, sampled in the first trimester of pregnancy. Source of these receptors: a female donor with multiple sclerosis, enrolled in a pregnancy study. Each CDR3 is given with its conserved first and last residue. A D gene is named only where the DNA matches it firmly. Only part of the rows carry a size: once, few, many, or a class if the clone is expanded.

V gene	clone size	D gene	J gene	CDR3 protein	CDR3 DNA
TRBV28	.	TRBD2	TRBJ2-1	CASSSSFREREANEQFF	TGTGCCAGCAGCTCCAGCTTTCGCGAGCGGGAGGCCAATGAGCAGTTCTTC
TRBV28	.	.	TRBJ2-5	CASSLKHLQETQYF	TGTGCCAGCAGTTTAAAACATCTCCAAGAGACCCAGTACTTC
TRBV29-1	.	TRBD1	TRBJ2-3	CSVRTGGSTDTQYF	TGCAGCGTCCGAACAGGGGGATCCACAGATACGCAGTATTTT
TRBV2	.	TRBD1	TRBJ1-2	CASARQGAVDYGYTF	TGTGCCAGCGCAAGACAGGGGGCAGTAGACTATGGCTACACCTTC
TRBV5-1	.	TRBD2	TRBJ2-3	CASSSGLAGITSTDTQYF	TGCGCCAGCAGCTCGGGACTAGCGGGGATCACTAGCACAGATACGCAGTATTTT
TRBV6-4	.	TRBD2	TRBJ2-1	CASPGDYQFF	TGTGCCAGTCCGGGGGACTATCAATTCTTC
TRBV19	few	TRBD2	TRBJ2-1	CASSMDRLAGGNEQFF	TGTGCCAGTAGTATGGATCGACTAGCGGGAGGCAATGAGCAGTTCTTC
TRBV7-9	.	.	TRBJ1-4	CASSPGLAGSAEKLFF	TGTGCCAGCAGCCCCGGCCTGGCAGGATCTGCTGAAAAACTGTTTTTT
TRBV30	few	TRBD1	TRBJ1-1	CASIRGAQAFF	TGTGCCTCCATCAGGGGGGCTCAAGCTTTCTTT
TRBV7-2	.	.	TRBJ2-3	CASSLGPYDTQYF	TGTGCCAGCAGCTTAGGCCCCTATGATACGCAGTATTTT
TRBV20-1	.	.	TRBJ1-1	CSARGQYEAFF	TGCAGTGCTAGAGGACAGTATGAAGCTTTCTTT
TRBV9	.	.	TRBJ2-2	CASSPSGIHTGELFF	TGTGCCAGCAGCCCTTCAGGGATTCACACCGGGGAGCTGTTTTTT
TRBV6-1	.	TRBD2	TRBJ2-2	CASSRLAGEGGELFF	TGTGCCAGTTCACGACTAGCGGGAGAGGGGGGGGAGCTGTTTTTT
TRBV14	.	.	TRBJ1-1	CASSHRTGRGGTEAFF	TGTGCCAGCAGCCATCGAACAGGGCGGGGGGGTACTGAAGCTTTCTTT
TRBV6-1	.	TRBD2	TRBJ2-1	CASSEDRGRGQFF	TGTGCCAGCAGTGAAGATCGGGGGAGGGGCCAGTTCTTC
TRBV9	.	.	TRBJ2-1	CASSGEGVANEQFF	TGTGCCAGCAGCGGCGAAGGGGTAGCTAATGAGCAGTTCTTC
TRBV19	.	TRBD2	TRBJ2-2	CASSKGLADTGELFF	TGTGCCAGTAGTAAAGGACTAGCGGATACCGGGGAGCTGTTTTTT
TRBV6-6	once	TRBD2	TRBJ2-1	CASSYDASGLQFF	TGTGCCAGCAGTTACGACGCTAGCGGGCTGCAGTTCTTC
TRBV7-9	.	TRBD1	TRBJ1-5	CASSLTGVGRPQHF	TGTGCCAGCAGCTTGACAGGGGTGGGTCGGCCCCAGCATTTT
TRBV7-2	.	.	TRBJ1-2	CASSLLTGTDGYTF	TGTGCCAGCAGCTTACTCACAGGGACGGATGGCTACACCTTC
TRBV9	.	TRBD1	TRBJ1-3	CASSPVGQVLNAGNTIYF	TGTGCCAGCAGCCCTGTTGGACAGGTATTGAATGCTGGAAACACCATATATTTT
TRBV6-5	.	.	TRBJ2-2	CASSYLGRGTGELFF	TGTGCCAGCAGTTACTTGGGCAGGGGCACCGGGGAGCTGTTTTTT
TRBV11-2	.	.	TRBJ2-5	CASSLGSRRRGQETQYF	TGTGCCAGCAGCTTAGGTTCTCGTAGGCGGGGCCAAGAGACCCAGTACTTC
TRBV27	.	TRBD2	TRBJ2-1	CASSSRGRNEQFF	TGTGCCAGCAGTTCCCGCGGGAGAAATGAGCAGTTCTTC
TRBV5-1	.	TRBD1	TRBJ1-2	CASSPGQGGGYTF	TGCGCCAGCAGCCCTGGACAGGGCGGTGGCTACACCTTC
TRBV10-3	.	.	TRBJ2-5	CATTRGGQETQYF	TGTGCCACGACGAGGGGAGGCCAAGAGACCCAGTACTTC
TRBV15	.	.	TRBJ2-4	CATSRDLDRSQYF	TGTGCCACCAGCAGAGATCTGGACAGAAGTCAGTACTTC
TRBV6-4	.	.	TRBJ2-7	CASSSEQYF	TGTGCCAGCTCTTCGGAGCAGTACTTC
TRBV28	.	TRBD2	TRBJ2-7	CASSTPGAGGYYEQYF	TGTGCCAGCAGCACTCCCGGAGCGGGAGGGTACTACGAGCAGTACTTC
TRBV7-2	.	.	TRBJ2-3	CASSSQGSSSTDTQYF	TGTGCCAGCAGCTCCCAGGGCTCTTCGAGCACAGATACGCAGTATTTT
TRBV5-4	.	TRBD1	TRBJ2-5	CASSLVAGGRETQYF	TGTGCCAGCAGCTTGGTGGCAGGGGGCCGGGAGACCCAGTACTTC
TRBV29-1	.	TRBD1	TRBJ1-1	CSVEGWGLYGQATEAFF	TGCAGCGTTGAAGGCTGGGGTCTATATGGACAGGCCACTGAAGCTTTCTTT